The 31 T cell receptor beta chains below all came from one sample that was sequenced in a study of T cell clonality in common variable immunodeficiency. General study results and limits: Fewer deletions and N-nucleotide insertions were reportedly seen in common variable immunodeficiency TCR beta sequences.

Their recognized antigens are unknown. Some clones are missing from TCRdb's copy, which holds only in-frame ones; the method was immunoSEQ multiplex PCR. The sample has tens of thousands of clones, none seen only once. Sequencing used peripheral blood mononuclear cells. These receptors were taken from a human donor with common variable immunodeficiency.

At least ten counts were recorded for this clone. The missing CDR3 end, 3 residues past where the read stops, is filled in from the germline J gene. The chain employs TRBV5-1 and TRBJ2-7; 12 positions match TRBD2. Germline CDR1 SGHRS, CDR2 YFSETQ. V lost 0 bases, J lost 0 bases, and 7 bases stayed unmatched. The CDR3 covers 18 residues. CDR3 residues: CASSLAKGLAGPSYEQYF. The DNA read from the CDR3 is TGCGCCAGCAGCTTGGCCAAAGGACTAGCGGGACCCTCCTACGAG. Full variable domain (outside the CDR3, taken from reference TRBV5-1 and TRBJ2-7): KAGVTQTPRYLIKTRGQQVTLSCSPISGHRSVSWYQQTPGQGLQFLFEYFSETQRNKGNFPGRFSGRQFSNSRSEMNVSTLELGDSALYLCASSLAKGLAGPSYEQYFGPGTRLTVT.

Many counts were recorded for this clone. The sequence runs out 3 residues before the end of the CDR3; the remainder is reconstructed from the germline J gene. The chain recombines TRBV6-2 or TRBV6-3 with TRBJ2-3, with 8 bases fitting TRBD2. The CDR3 has 17 amino acids. Germline V lookup: CDR1 MNHEY, CDR2 SVGEGT. The V segment lost 4 bases and the J segment 1 base; nucleotides outside the gene matches: 10. The CDR3 sequence is CASSFGRGAGGTDTQYF. CDR3 bases read: TGTGCCAGCAGTTTCGGCCGGGGAGCGGGGGGCACAGATACG.

In its sample, this clone was seen many times. The read ends 3 residues shy of where the CDR3 ends; the end is completed using the germline J gene. The rearrangement joins TRBV5-4 to TRBJ1-2; D gene unclear. The CDR3 contains 12 residues. The germline CDR1 and CDR2 sequences are SGHNT and YYREEE (reference sequence). Between the trimmed V and J ends, which lost 7 bases and 0 bases, there was a span of 7 bases. The CDR3 bases that were read are TGTGCCAGCCGGGGTGCTAACTATGGC. This encodes CASRGANYG. Given in full, the CDR3 is CASRGANYGYTF.

This clone was recorded many times. From the germline J gene comes the end of the CDR3, since the read stops 3 residues before it. The genes are TRBV20-1 and TRBJ2-2, with D hard to call. V shed 3 bases and J shed 3 bases, with 14 bases lying between them. This CDR3 is 15 amino acids long. Germline assignment: CDR1 DFQATT and CDR2 SNEGSKA (reference sequence). The CDR3 bases that were read are TGCAGTGCTAGCCCTGAGCCACTATACACCGGGGAG. Its translation is CSASPEPLYTGE. The whole CDR3 reads CSASPEPLYTGELFF.

This clone was found many times. The CDR3 end falls 3 residues outside the read, so it is completed with the germline J gene. The genes are TRBV20-1 and TRBJ2-5; D may be TRBD1 (5 bases). The CDR3 spans 14 residues. CDR1 DFQATT and CDR2 SNEGSKA come from the germline V gene (reference sequence). Trimming stripped 0 bases from V and 3 bases from J, with 11 bases between. The CDR3: CSARDLDKEETQYF. The covered CDR3 bases are TGCAGTGCTAGAGACTTGGACAAAGAAGAGACC.

This clone was seen many times. The CDR3 end lies 3 residues beyond the end of the read and is filled in from the germline J gene. The V gene is TRBV4-1, the J gene TRBJ1-2; D may be TRBD1 (5 bases). Trimming removed 3 bases at V and 5 bases at J, with 13 bases between. The CDR3 runs to 14 residues. Germline V gene sequence: CDR1 MGHRA, CDR2 YSYEKL. CDR3 in amino acids: CASSHFGTDYGYTF. CDR3 bases read: TGCGCCAGCAGCCACTTCGGGACTGATTATGGC.

At least ten counts were recorded for this clone. The read gets to within 3 residues of the CDR3 end, and the germline J gene fills in the rest. V and J are TRBV7-8 and TRBJ1-2, with D unclear. The CDR3 spans 13 residues. Trimming left V 3 bases short and J 7 bases short, with 12 bases between. The germline V gene has CDR1 SGHVS and CDR2 FQNEAQ. The sequenced part of the CDR3 DNA is TGTGCCAGCAGCTTCGATCTGTCCGGTGGC. Its protein product is CASSFDLSGG. The entire CDR3 is CASSFDLSGGYTF.

This clone was seen ten or more times. The CDR3 end lies 3 residues beyond the end of the read and is filled in from the germline J gene. The V gene is TRBV5-8, the J gene TRBJ2-1; no firm D call. CDR3 length: 11 residues. CDR1 is SGHTS and CDR2 is YDEGEE in the germline V gene. V was clipped by 4 bases and J by 4 bases, with 3 bases between them. CDR3 in amino acids: CASSTYNEQFF. CDR3 DNA (partial): TGTGCCAGCAGCACATACAATGAG.

This clone appeared many times. The read stops 3 residues short of the end of the CDR3; the missing end is completed from the germline J gene. This chain uses TRBV12-3 or TRBV12-4 with TRBJ2-7; TRBD1 aligns across 11 bases. CDR3 length: 15 amino acids. With V trimmed by 6 bases and J by 3 bases, 7 bases remained unmatched. CDR3: CASRATGTGGYEQYF. The sequenced part of the CDR3 DNA is TGTGCCAGCAGAGCTACCGGGACAGGGGGCTACGAG.

This clone has at least ten counts. The CDR3 loop reads CASSATGWSGYTF. Partial CDR3 DNA: TGTGCCAGCAGCGCCACAGGGTGGAGTGGC. The genes are TRBV7-8 and TRBJ1-2, with TRBD1 as a possible D gene (6 bases). The DNA ends 3 residues before the CDR3 does, and the rest of the CDR3 is filled in from the germline J gene. Between the trimmed V and J ends, which lost 5 bases and 7 bases, there was a span of 14 bases. Germline V gives CDR1 SGHVS, CDR2 FQNEAQ. The CDR3 has 13 residues.

This clone was seen many times. Read sequence stops 3 residues before the CDR3 end, and the germline J gene provides the missing end. The chain employs TRBV15 and TRBJ2-4; 9 nucleotides agree with TRBD1. Germline lookup yields CDR1 LNHNV and CDR2 YYDKDF (reference sequence). CDR3 length equals 16 residues. Germline trimming cut 4 bases from V and 0 bases from J; bases unmatched to any gene: 4. CDR3 loop: CATSKRTGEAKNIQYF. Incomplete CDR3 DNA: TGTGCCACCAGCAAAAGGACAGGGGAAGCCAAAAACATT.

In its sample, this clone was seen many times. CDR3 loop: CASSLSDDPGIYGYTF. The part of the CDR3 DNA that was read is TGTGCCAGCTCACTTTCTGACGACCCAGGTATCTATGGC. The rearrangement uses TRBV18 and TRBJ1-2; no reliable D call. The read terminates 3 residues ahead of where the CDR3 ends, so the germline J gene completes it. CDR3 length equals 16 residues. Germline CDR1 reads KGHSH; CDR2 reads LQKENI. With 4 bases removed from V and 4 bases from J, the gap between germline ends came to 19 bases.

This clone has ten or more counts. The read terminates 3 residues ahead of where the CDR3 ends, so the germline J gene completes it. The chain uses TRBV6-2 or TRBV6-3 and TRBJ1-1; 7 bases are shared with TRBD1. Germline V lookup: CDR1 MNHEY, CDR2 SVGEGT. V trimming: 7 bases; J trimming: 5 bases; junction bases outside the gene matches: 7. This CDR3 spans 13 amino acids. The CDR3 bases that were read are TGTGCCAGCACCCGGCAGGGGGGAACTGAA. It specifies CASTRQGGTE. The CDR3, in full, reads CASTRQGGTEAFF.

This clone was observed at least ten times. Read data end 3 residues before the CDR3 end; the end is taken from the germline J gene. The V gene is TRBV20-1, the J gene TRBJ2-7, with D uncertain. The V gene lost 4 bases and the J gene lost 1 base, with 8 bases spanning the gap. The germline CDR1 and CDR2 sequences are DFQATT and SNEGSKA (reference sequence). The CDR3 spans 12 residues. CDR3 DNA, as far as it was read: TGCAGTGCTATCCCCCATTCCTACGAG. Its translation is CSAIPHSYE. The whole CDR3 protein is CSAIPHSYEQYF.

The table lists this clone with many counts. Read coverage stops 3 residues before the CDR3 terminus; the germline J gene supplies the remainder. The chain has TRBV20-1 and TRBJ2-3, with 8 bases identical to TRBD2. CDR1 is DFQATT, CDR2 SNEGSKA, per germline (reference sequence). With V trimmed by 1 base and J by 4 bases, 7 bases remained unmatched. This CDR3 has 15 residues. The sequenced part of the CDR3 DNA is TGCAGTGCTAGAGCGATTAGCGGGGCCGCAGATACG. Encoded protein: CSARAISGAADT. The complete CDR3 reads CSARAISGAADTQYF.

This clone was found many times. The observed sequence ends 3 residues before the CDR3 terminus, with the missing tail filled in from the germline J gene. The chain is built from TRBV9 and TRBJ2-3, with no clear D. Germline CDR1 SGDLS, CDR2 YYNGEE. The CDR3 runs 15 residues. V was pared by 0 bases and J by 4 bases, with 12 bases between. CDR3 DNA (partial): TGTGCCAGCAGCGTAGGCAGTGGTTACGCAGATACG. This sequence encodes CASSVGSGYADT. The whole CDR3 region reads CASSVGSGYADTQYF. Filled out from reference TRBV9 and TRBJ2-3, the complete variable domain reads DSGVTQTPKHLITATGQRVTLRCSPRSGDLSVYWYQQSLDQGLQFLIQYYNGEERAKGNILERFSAQQFPDLHSELNLSSLELGDSALYFCASSVGSGYADTQYFGPGTRLTVL.

This clone appeared many times. The CDR3 end is not reached by the read, which stops 3 residues before it; the germline J gene fills it in. This chain connects TRBV5-1 to TRBJ2-2; TRBD1 matches at 8 bases. V gave up 6 bases and J gave up 4 bases; unmatched junction bases: 8. CDR1 is SGHRS, CDR2 YFSETQ, per germline. The CDR3 sequence is 15 residues long. The CDR3 sequence is CASNARTGFTGELFF. The CDR3 DNA, read in part, is TGCGCCAGCAATGCCAGGACAGGGTTCACCGGGGAG. Drawing the rest from reference TRBV5-1 and TRBJ2-2, the complete variable domain is KAGVTQTPRYLIKTRGQQVTLSCSPISGHRSVSWYQQTPGQGLQFLFEYFSETQRNKGNFPGRFSGRQFSNSRSEMNVSTLELGDSALYLCASNARTGFTGELFFGEGSRLTVL.

In this sample, this clone turned up many times. The read falls 3 residues short of the CDR3 end, and the missing part is taken from the germline J gene. V and J are TRBV11-3 and TRBJ2-3; the match to TRBD1 covers 9 bases. The ends lost 5 bases at V and 6 bases at J; junction bases unmatched: 3. Germline V CDR1 and CDR2: SGHNT, YENEEA. This CDR3 has 13 amino acids. The CDR3 reads CASSTQGADTQYF. The sequenced CDR3 bases are TGTGCCAGCAGCACACAGGGGGCTGATACG.

The sample holds many counts of this clone. The read falls 3 residues short of the CDR3 end, and the missing part is taken from the germline J gene. The gene calls are TRBV19 and TRBJ2-5; 8 positions agree with TRBD1. V dropped 6 bases and J dropped 5; count of bases not matched to a gene: 11. CDR3 length equals 15 residues. Germline lookup yields CDR1 LNHDA and CDR2 SQIVND (reference sequence). The sequenced part of the CDR3 DNA is TGTGCCAGTAGCATGTACAGGGGGGACGACGAGACC. It translates to CASSMYRGDDET. From start to end, the CDR3 is CASSMYRGDDETQYF.

This clone was counted between two and nine times. The read gets to within 3 residues of the CDR3 end, and the germline J gene fills in the rest. The rearrangement joins TRBV11-2 to TRBJ2-7; TRBD1 matches 9 bases. CDR3 size: 14 residues. The ends lost 5 bases at V and 4 bases at J; junction bases unmatched: 6. Germline V CDR1 and CDR2: SGHAT, FQNNGV. CDR3 sequence: CASSQDRGLYEQYF. The DNA read from the CDR3 is TGTGCCAGCAGCCAGGACAGGGGACTGTACGAG.

This clone came up many times. Sequencing ends 3 residues short of the CDR3 end; the germline J gene provides the rest. The rearrangement links TRBV4-2 to TRBJ2-7; unclear D gene. Trimming took off 0 bases at V and 3 bases at J, with 12 bases between the two ends. CDR1 and CDR2 from the germline V gene are LGHNA and YNFKEQ. There are 15 residues in the CDR3. CDR3 DNA, as far as it was read: TGTGCCAGCAGCCAAGATCCAGGTAATAGCTACGAG. It yields the protein CASSQDPGNSYE. The whole CDR3 sequence is CASSQDPGNSYEQYF.

Ten or more counts support this clone. One end of the junction fails to match germline, which may point to a read error. With the read ending 3 residues before the CDR3 end, the germline J gene is used to fill in that end. J is TRBJ2-7 and V is TRBV4-2; D gene ambiguous. The V gene's germline CDR1 is LGHNA and CDR2 YNFKEQ. There are 15 residues in the CDR3. The CDR3 protein is CASSPDWPSSYEQYF. The CDR3 DNA, read in part, is TGCGCCAGCAGCCCAGACTGGCCGTCCTCCTACGAG.

In its sample, this clone was seen a few times. The read terminates 3 residues before the CDR3 end, so the remaining end is supplied by the germline J gene. The gene calls are TRBV10-2 and TRBJ2-7, with D uncertain. The CDR3 length is 15 residues. From germline, CDR1 is WSHSY and CDR2 SAAADI. V lost 3 bases to trimming and J lost 1 base, with 13 bases between them. The part of the CDR3 DNA that was read is TGCGCCAGCAGTGATTATAGCCCGTCGTCCTACGAG. Its translation is CASSDYSPSSYE. The entire CDR3 is CASSDYSPSSYEQYF.

Many counts were recorded for this clone. Sequencing ends 3 residues short of the CDR3 end; the germline J gene provides the rest. The V gene is TRBV5-1, the J gene TRBJ2-1; 10 nucleotides line up with TRBD2. Germline loops: CDR1 SGHRS, CDR2 YFSETQ. The CDR3 has 15 amino acids. The ends lost 3 bases at V and 3 bases at J; junction bases unmatched: 3. CDR3 protein: CASSSTSGYYNEQFF. The CDR3 bases that were read are TGCGCCAGCAGCTCGACTAGCGGGTACTACAATGAG.

This clone was seen ten or more times. CDR3 sequence: CASSGLAGGSEDEQFF. The DNA read from the CDR3 is TGTGCCAGCAGTGGGCTAGCGGGGGGGAGTGAAGATGAG. V usage is TRBV2 and J usage is TRBJ2-1, with 12 bases that match TRBD2. The read ends 3 residues shy of where the CDR3 ends; the end is completed using the germline J gene. Germline trimming cut 4 bases from V and 8 bases from J; bases unmatched to any gene: 9. Germline V gives CDR1 SNHLY, CDR2 FYNNEI. The CDR3 has 16 amino acids.

This clone was detected only a few times. The sequence runs out 3 residues before the end of the CDR3; the remainder is reconstructed from the germline J gene. Other DNA sequences in the sample encode the same CDR3. The genes are TRBV20-1 and TRBJ1-6; 11 nucleotides agree with TRBD1. The germline CDR1 and CDR2 sequences are DFQATT and SNEGSKA (reference sequence). This CDR3 region has 17 residues. The J segment lost 6 bases and the V segment lost 1 base, leaving 8 bases of the junction unmatched. The CDR3 bases that were read are TGCAGTGCTAGAGGGACAGGGGGCGTACGGGGTAATTCACCC. Amino acid sequence: CSARGTGGVRGNSP. The entire CDR3 reads CSARGTGGVRGNSPLHF.

This clone was observed many times. The observed sequence ends 3 residues before the CDR3 terminus, with the missing tail filled in from the germline J gene. The genes are TRBV5-1 and TRBJ2-5; perhaps TRBD2 as D (7 bases). There are 16 residues in the CDR3. V dropped 0 bases and J dropped 4 bases, with 16 bases sitting between them. Germline CDR1 reads SGHRS; CDR2 reads YFSETQ. This CDR3 reads CASSLDGGPGTETQYF. CDR3 DNA (partial): TGCGCCAGCAGCTTGGACGGGGGGCCGGGGACAGAGACC.

This clone has at least ten counts. Read sequence stops 3 residues before the CDR3 end, and the germline J gene provides the missing end. This sequence joins TRBV18 and TRBJ2-7; 9 nucleotides match TRBD2. This CDR3 comprises 16 residues. Looked up from germline, CDR1 is KGHSH and CDR2 is LQKENI. J lost 0 bases, V lost 4 bases, and 7 bases had no gene match. Incomplete CDR3 DNA: TGTGCCAGCTCACGCGCGGGGGGGGACAACTCCTACGAG. This codes for CASSRAGGDNSYE. The full CDR3 protein reads CASSRAGGDNSYEQYF.

This clone was counted many times. The CDR3 is cut off 3 residues early in the read; its end comes from the germline J gene. The V and J genes are TRBV7-2 and TRBJ2-5, with 7 bases aligning to TRBD2. With 4 bases clipped from V and 3 bases from J, the junction kept 8 bases outside the gene matches. Germline V gives CDR1 SGHTA, CDR2 FQGNSA. This CDR3 contains 15 residues. The CDR3 here is CASSSGGNPEETQYF. The part of the CDR3 DNA that was read is TGTGCCAGCAGCTCCGGGGGGAATCCGGAAGAGACC.

There are many counts of this clone. The read finishes 3 residues shy of the CDR3 end, and the germline J gene is used to complete it. The chain joins TRBV2 to TRBJ2-3; D is unclear. Trimming removed 6 bases at V and 4 bases at J, with 17 bases between. The CDR3 has 15 residues. The V gene's germline CDR1 is SNHLY and CDR2 FYNNEI. Partial CDR3 DNA: TGTGCCAGCAGGCCGGTTAGCTACTCCTCAGATACG. This gives the protein CASRPVSYSSDT. The CDR3, in full, reads CASRPVSYSSDTQYF.

This clone was picked up many times. The sequence runs out 3 residues before the end of the CDR3; the remainder is reconstructed from the germline J gene. The chain combines TRBV7-9 with TRBJ2-2; 8 bases are shared with TRBD2. The junction had 10 bases not matched to a gene; V was cut back by 6 bases and J by 7 bases. CDR1 SEHNR and CDR2 FQNEAQ come from the germline V gene (reference sequence). The CDR3 has 15 residues. Incomplete CDR3 DNA: TGTGCCAGCAGTAACCCGGGGGGGCCGGACGGGGAG. Residues: CASSNPGGPDGE. The CDR3, in full, reads CASSNPGGPDGELFF.